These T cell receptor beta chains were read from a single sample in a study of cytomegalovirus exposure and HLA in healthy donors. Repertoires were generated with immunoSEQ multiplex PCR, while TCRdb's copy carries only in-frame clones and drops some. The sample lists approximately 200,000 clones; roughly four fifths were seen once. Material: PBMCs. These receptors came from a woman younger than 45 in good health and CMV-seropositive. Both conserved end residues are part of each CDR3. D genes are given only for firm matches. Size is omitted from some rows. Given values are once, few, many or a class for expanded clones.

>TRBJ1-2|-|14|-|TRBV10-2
CASSDSRVGYGYTF
TGCGCCAGCAGTGATAGCAGGGTCGGCTATGGCTACACCTTC
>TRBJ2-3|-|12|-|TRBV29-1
CSDAASTDTQYF
TGCAGCGATGCGGCGAGCACAGATACGCAGTATTTT
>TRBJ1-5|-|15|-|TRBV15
CATSRHTGTGQPQHF
TGTGCCACCAGCAGACACACAGGGACGGGTCAGCCCCAGCATTTT
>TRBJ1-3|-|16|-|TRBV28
CASSSSSTGTGNTIYF
TGTGCCAGCAGTTCCTCTTCTACGGGGACTGGAAACACCATATATTTT
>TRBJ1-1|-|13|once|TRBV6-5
CASGRGGVTEAFF
TGTGCCAGCGGCCGGGGGGGGGTCACTGAAGCTTTCTTT
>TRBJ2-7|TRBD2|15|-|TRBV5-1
CASSLDRGGDYEQYF
TGCGCCAGCAGCTTGGATCGCGGGGGGGACTACGAGCAGTACTTC
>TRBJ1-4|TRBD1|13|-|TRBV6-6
CASSYQGVEKLFF
TGTGCCAGCAGTTACCAGGGGGTTGAAAAACTGTTTTTT
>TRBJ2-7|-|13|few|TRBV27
CASSPSSSYEQYF
TGTGCCAGCAGTCCCTCGAGCTCCTACGAGCAGTACTTC
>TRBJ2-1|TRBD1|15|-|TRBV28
CASTPTGGSPNEQFF
TGTGCCAGCACCCCGACAGGGGGTTCTCCGAATGAGCAGTTCTTC
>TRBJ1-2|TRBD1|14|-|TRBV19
CASGADRVGGGYTF
TGTGCCAGTGGCGCGGACAGGGTAGGGGGTGGCTACACCTTC
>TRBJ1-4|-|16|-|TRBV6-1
CASSEGWEGTRGKLFF
TGTGCCAGCAGTGAAGGGTGGGAGGGGACCCGAGGGAAACTGTTTTTT
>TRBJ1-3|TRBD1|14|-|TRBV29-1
CSVDPGTGGNTIYF
TGCAGCGTGGATCCCGGGACAGGGGGAAACACCATATATTTT
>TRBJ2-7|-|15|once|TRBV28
CASSFRSRGAGEQYF
TGTGCCAGCAGTTTTCGTTCCCGTGGCGCGGGGGAGCAGTACTTC
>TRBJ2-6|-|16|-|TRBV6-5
CASSYSGLSGANVLTF
TGTGCCAGCAGTTACTCGGGGCTCTCTGGGGCCAACGTCCTGACTTTC
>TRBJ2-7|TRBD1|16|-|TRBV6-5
CASSSAGTAVAYEQYF
TGTGCCAGCAGTTCTGCCGGGACAGCCGTGGCCTACGAGCAGTACTTC
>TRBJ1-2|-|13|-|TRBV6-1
CASSDAGMEGYTF
TGTGCCAGCAGTGATGCAGGGATGGAGGGCTACACCTTC
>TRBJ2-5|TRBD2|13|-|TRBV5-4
CASSATSWETQYF
TGTGCCAGCAGCGCGACTAGCTGGGAGACCCAGTACTTC
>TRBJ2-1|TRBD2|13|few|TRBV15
CATSRAPGLEQFF
TGTGCCACCAGCAGGGCCCCGGGACTAGAGCAGTTCTTC
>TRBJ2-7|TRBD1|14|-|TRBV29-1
CSVDAGTGTYEQYF
TGCAGCGTTGACGCCGGGACAGGGACCTACGAGCAGTACTTC
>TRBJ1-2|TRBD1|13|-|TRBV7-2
CASSQQGKGGYTF
TGTGCCAGCAGCCAACAGGGGAAAGGTGGCTACACCTTC
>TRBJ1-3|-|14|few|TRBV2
CASSEARTGNTIYF
TGTGCCAGCAGTGAAGCGAGGACTGGAAACACCATATATTTT
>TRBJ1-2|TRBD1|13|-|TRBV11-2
CASSLLLGQGRFF
TGTGCCAGCAGCTTATTACTTGGACAGGGAAGGTTCTTC
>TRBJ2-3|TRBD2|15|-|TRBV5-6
CASSLAGGDTDTQYF
TGTGCCAGCAGCCTAGCGGGAGGGGACACAGATACGCAGTATTTT
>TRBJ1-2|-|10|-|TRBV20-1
CSARDNGYTF
TGCAGTGCTAGAGATAATGGCTACACCTTC
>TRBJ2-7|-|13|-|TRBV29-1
CSASRDMTYEQYF
TGCAGCGCTAGCCGGGACATGACCTACGAGCAGTACTTC
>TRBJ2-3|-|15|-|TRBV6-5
CASSYSRAGADTQYF
TGTGCCAGCAGTTACTCGAGGGCAGGGGCAGATACGCAGTATTTT
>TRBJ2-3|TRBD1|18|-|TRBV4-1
CASSPLGQGVSSTDTQYF
TGCGCCAGCAGCCCCCTTGGACAGGGGGTTTCTAGCACAGATACGCAGTATTTT
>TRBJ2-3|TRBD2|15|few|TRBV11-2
CASSLTSGFSDTQYF
TGTGCCAGCAGCTTGACTAGCGGGTTCTCAGATACGCAGTATTTT
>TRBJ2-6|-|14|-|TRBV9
CASSSGLGANVLTF
TGTGCCAGCAGCTCAGGGTTAGGGGCCAACGTCCTGACTTTC
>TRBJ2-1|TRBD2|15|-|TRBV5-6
CASSLAETVRYEQFF
TGTGCCAGCAGCCTAGCGGAGACGGTTAGGTATGAGCAGTTCTTC
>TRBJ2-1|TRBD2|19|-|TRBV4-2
CASSQEGHLAGLNGYEQFF
TGTGCCAGCAGCCAAGAGGGTCATCTAGCGGGGCTCAATGGATATGAGCAGTTCTTC
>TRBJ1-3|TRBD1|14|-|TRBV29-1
CSVAQGTSGNTIYF
TGCAGCGTGGCACAGGGGACTTCTGGAAACACCATATATTTT
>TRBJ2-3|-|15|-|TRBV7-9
CASSTPRFPTDTQYF
TGTGCCAGCAGCACCCCTAGGTTCCCCACAGATACGCAGTATTTT
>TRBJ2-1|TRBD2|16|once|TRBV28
CASTPRGLAGEGEQFF
TGTGCCAGCACTCCCCGAGGACTAGCGGGAGAAGGGGAGCAGTTCTTC
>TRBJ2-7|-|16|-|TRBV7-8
CASILRARSLGHEQYF
TGTGCCAGCATCCTCAGAGCCCGGAGCCTAGGCCACGAGCAGTACTTC
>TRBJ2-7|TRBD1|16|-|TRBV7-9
CASSLATGTGSREQYF
TGTGCCAGCAGCTTAGCGACCGGGACAGGATCCCGGGAGCAGTACTTC
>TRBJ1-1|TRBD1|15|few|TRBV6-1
CASSERTGVVTEAFF
TGTGCCAGCAGTGAAAGGACAGGGGTGGTCACTGAAGCTTTCTTT
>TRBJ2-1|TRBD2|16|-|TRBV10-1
CASSGGGLAGYNEQFF
TGCGCCAGCAGTGGGGGGGGATTAGCGGGGTACAATGAGCAGTTCTTC
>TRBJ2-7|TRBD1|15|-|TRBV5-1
CASSPSGTGAYEQYF
TGCGCCAGCAGCCCGAGTGGGACAGGAGCCTACGAGCAGTACTTC
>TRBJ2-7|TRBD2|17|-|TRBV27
CASSSHEGLAGMGEQYF
TGTGCCAGCAGTTCACACGAAGGACTAGCGGGAATGGGCGAGCAGTACTTC
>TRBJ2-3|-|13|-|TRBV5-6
CASSLARGDTQYF
TGTGCCAGCAGCTTGGCACGGGGAGATACGCAGTATTTT
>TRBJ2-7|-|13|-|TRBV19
CASSSGLSYEQYF
TGTGCCAGTAGTTCTGGACTTTCCTACGAGCAGTACTTC
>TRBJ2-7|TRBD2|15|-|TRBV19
CASSISTSGSGEQYF
TGTGCCAGTAGTATCTCCACTAGCGGGAGCGGCGAGCAGTACTTC
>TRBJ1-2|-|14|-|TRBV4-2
CASSLGWTVYGYTF
TGTGCCAGCAGCTTAGGGTGGACAGTCTATGGCTACACCTTC
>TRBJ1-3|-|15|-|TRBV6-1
CASSEAGGSGNTIYF
TGTGCCAGCAGTGAAGCGGGAGGGTCTGGAAACACCATATATTTT
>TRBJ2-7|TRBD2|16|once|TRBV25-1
CASSEYGRGSAYEQYF
TGTGCCAGCAGTGAATATGGCCGCGGGAGTGCCTACGAGCAGTACTTC
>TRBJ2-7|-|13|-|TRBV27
CASSSSQALEQYF
TGTGCCAGCAGTTCGTCGCAGGCGCTTGAGCAGTACTTC
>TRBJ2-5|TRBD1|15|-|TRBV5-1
CASSLRQGPRKTQYF
TGCGCCAGCAGCTTGAGACAGGGCCCACGGAAGACCCAGTACTTC
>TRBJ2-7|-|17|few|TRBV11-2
CASSAYIAVKGGYEQYF
TGTGCCAGCAGCGCGTACATAGCGGTTAAGGGAGGCTACGAGCAGTACTTC
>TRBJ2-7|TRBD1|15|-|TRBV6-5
CASSNLQGAGNEQYF
TGTGCCAGCAGTAACCTTCAGGGGGCGGGAAACGAGCAGTACTTC
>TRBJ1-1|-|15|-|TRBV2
CASRLTGRYGTEAFF
TGTGCCAGCCGACTAACGGGCCGGTATGGCACTGAAGCTTTCTTT
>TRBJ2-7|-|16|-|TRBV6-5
CASSYSGGLWAYEQYF
TGTGCCAGCAGTTACTCGGGGGGGCTCTGGGCATACGAGCAGTACTTC
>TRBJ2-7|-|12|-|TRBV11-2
CASSLDRYEQYF
TGTGCCAGCAGCTTAGACCGCTACGAGCAGTACTTC
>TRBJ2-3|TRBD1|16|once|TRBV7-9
CASSLYSGGGTDTQYF
TGTGCCAGCAGCTTGTATTCAGGGGGCGGCACAGATACGCAGTATTTT
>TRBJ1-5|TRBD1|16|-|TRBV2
CASSDFGQGGNQPQHF
TGTGCCAGCAGTGATTTCGGACAGGGAGGGAATCAGCCCCAGCATTTT
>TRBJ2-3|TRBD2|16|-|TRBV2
CASSLRLAGVLDTQYF
TGTGCCAGCAGTTTACGACTAGCGGGAGTTCTAGATACGCAGTATTTT
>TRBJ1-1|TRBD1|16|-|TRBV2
CASSEVGQGTKTEAFF
TGTGCCAGCAGTGAAGTCGGACAGGGTACGAAAACTGAAGCTTTCTTT
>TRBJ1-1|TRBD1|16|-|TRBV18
CASSPPGRGPNTEAFF
TGTGCCAGCTCACCACCGGGCAGGGGGCCCAACACTGAAGCTTTCTTT
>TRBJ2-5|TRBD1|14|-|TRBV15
CATSGQGVTETQYF
TGTGCCACCAGCGGACAGGGAGTGACAGAGACCCAGTACTTC
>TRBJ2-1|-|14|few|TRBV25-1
CATAPGQEYNEQFF
TGTGCCACCGCACCGGGACAAGAGTACAATGAGCAGTTCTTC